The subject of this entry is one TCR beta chain. Its antigen is unknown. This specimen belongs to a study of blood T cells in healthy people across ages. Study-wide results and limits: There was no known CMV status for donors, so expanded clonotype changes were possibly confounded.

Germline loops: CDR1 SEHNR, CDR2 FQNEAQ (reference sequence). The CDR3 is 15 amino acids. Trimming took off 1 base at V and 6 bases at J, with 10 bases between the two ends. Together with a sample-barcoded 5' primer, a J-beta primer mix was included in a second PCR lasting roughly 6 to 12 cycles. TCRdb re-called the 5' RACE reads with MiXCR, one entry per CDR3 protein. The sample holds around 800,000 distinct CDR3 sequences, around 24% seen once. In addition, the sample was reused for a study of T cells of mothers and their children. That source notes: From each mother came over 8 million TCR beta CDR3 reads, and from each child came a few million. Biologically related mothers and children overlapped slightly more than unrelated pairs, a non-significant difference.

Material: blood. This clonotype was obtained from a boy under 18 in good health. V and J are TRBV7-9 and TRBJ1-6; no clear D. The CDR3 coding sequence is TGTGCCAGCAGCTTAGAAGTAACAGCTAATTCACCCCTCCACTTT. Protein product: CASSLEVTANSPLHF.